The clone carrying this T cell receptor (beta chain) came up a few times. The sample comes from a study of cytomegalovirus exposure and HLA in healthy donors. Amplification used 60 Vbeta primers and 13 Jbeta primers. As processed by the authors: There were around 80 million unique TCR beta chains by a later count, and 8.5 million to 14 million of them were shared. Profiled with immunoSEQ multiplex PCR; TCRdb holds only in-frame clones, not every one. Clone size and V and J calls were adopted from that table, with D and trimming inferred from the DNA. The sample holds fewer than 150,000 clones, around four fifths seen once. Germline lookup yields CDR1 SGHNT and CDR2 YENEEA. This CDR3 is 13 amino acids long.

Material: PBMCs. The receptor's source is a young man in good health. V usage is TRBV11-3 and J usage is TRBJ2-5, with D possibly matching TRBD1 (6 bases). The J call is doubtful: the DNA matches TRBJ2-7 better. The CDR3 spells CASRNPGAYEQYF. DNA for the CDR3: TGTGCCAGCAGGAACCCAGGGGCCTACGAGCAGTACTTC.